This T cell receptor beta chain stems from a study of cytomegalovirus exposure and HLA in healthy donors. Of note for this clone: The antigen remains undetermined.

Points from the study as a whole: Among immune exposure information, only CMV serostatus was available. A later analysis found common viral pathogens apparently linked to several of the most significant clusters.

Germline-derived CDR1 and CDR2 are SQVTM and ANQGSEA. The CDR3 totals 15 residues. Trimming at V came to 4 bases and at J to 1 base, leaving 8 bases not matched to a gene. PCR amplification relied on 60 Vbeta primers (plus 13 Jbeta primers). Generated by immunoSEQ multiplex PCR, the TCRdb table keeps only in-frame clones and is missing some. Altogether about 210,000 clones are present, more than 75% being singletons, with the ten largest covering 13% to 15%. This receptor was identified in a woman in her twenties or thirties in good health and CMV-seropositive. The genes are TRBV29-1 and TRBJ2-7, with 9 bases lining up with TRBD1. Sequences were obtained from PBMCs. In DNA form, the CDR3 reads TGCAGCGTTGGAAAGGGACAGGGACTTTCCTACGAGCAGTACTTC. Amino acids: CSVGKGQGLSYEQYF.